This T cell receptor (beta chain) comes out of a study of T cell repertoires in ileal Crohn's disease. Study summary: The M6 sample came from neoterminal ileum during colonoscopy after surgery.

This sample's time point: neoterminal ileum biopsy at postoperative endoscopy, about 6 months after surgery. Trimming left V 5 bases short and J 1 base short, with 8 bases between. The germline CDR1 and CDR2 sequences are SGHAT and FQNNGV. The CDR3 loop spans 13 amino acids. The table came from immunoSEQ multiplex PCR; TCRdb's copy has only in-frame clones and leaves some out. The repertoire consists of approximately 7,400 clones, with approximately 74% occurring once and the leading ten covering less than 8.5%. What was sequenced was ileal tissue. The TCR sequence derives from an adult with Crohn's disease. The gene calls are TRBV11-2 and TRBJ1-1; D remains unclear. Here the CDR3 reads CASSITSNTEAFF. The CDR3 DNA sequence: TGTGCCAGCAGCATTACATCGAACACTGAAGCTTTCTTT.